The clone carrying this TCR beta chain was detected ten times or more. The entry originates in a study of regulatory T cells in long-lasting Graves disease. The authors built TCR beta libraries using iRepertoire HTBI primers and Arm-PCR of CDR3 regions. TCRdb ran MiXCR on the multiplex PCR reads and lists one entry per CDR3 protein. The sample comprises roughly 450,000 distinct CDR3 sequences, around 24% of which are singletons, and approximately 28% rests with the top ten. This sample's time point: persistent/refractory GD, antithyroid drugs over 5 years with positive TRAb. RNA extracted from PBMCs served as the sequencing template. The TCR originated in a female donor with Graves disease. This sample comprised peripheral blood mononuclear cells (PBMCs), obtained when the disease was refractory, from a patient treated with antithyroid drugs.

The CDR3 sequence: CASSQASEGSEAFF. The DNA for the CDR3 is TGTGCCAGCAGCCAAGCTTCGGAAGGGTCTGAAGCTTTCTTT. The chain employs TRBV3-1 and TRBJ1-1, with no clear D. CDR3 length: 14 amino acids. The V gene lost 1 base and the J gene lost 6 bases, with 12 bases spanning the gap. Germline CDR1 LGHDT, CDR2 YNNKEL (reference sequence).